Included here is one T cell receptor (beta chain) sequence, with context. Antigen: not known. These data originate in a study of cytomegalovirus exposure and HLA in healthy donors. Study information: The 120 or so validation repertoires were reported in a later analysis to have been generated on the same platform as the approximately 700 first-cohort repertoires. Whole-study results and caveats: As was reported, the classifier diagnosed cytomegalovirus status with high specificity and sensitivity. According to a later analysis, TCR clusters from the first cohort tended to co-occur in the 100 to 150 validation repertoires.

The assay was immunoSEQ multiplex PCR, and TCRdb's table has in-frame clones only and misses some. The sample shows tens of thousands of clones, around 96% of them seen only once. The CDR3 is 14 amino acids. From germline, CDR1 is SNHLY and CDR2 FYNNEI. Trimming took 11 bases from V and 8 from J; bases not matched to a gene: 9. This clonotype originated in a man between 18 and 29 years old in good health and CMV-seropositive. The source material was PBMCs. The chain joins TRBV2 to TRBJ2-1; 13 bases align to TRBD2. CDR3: CAGSGTSGIYEQFF. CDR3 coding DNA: TGTGCCGGATCCGGGACTAGCGGGATCTATGAGCAGTTCTTC.